These T cell receptor beta chains were read from a single sample in a study of neurological immune-mediated disorders. MiXCR was run by TCRdb on the 5' RACE reads, yielding one entry per CDR3 protein. Of 25,000 to 30,000 distinct CDR3 sequences listed, roughly 6.7% are singletons. The specimen sequenced was PBMCs. The source of these receptors is a woman aged 50 to 60 in good health. The CDR3 runs from the conserved cysteine through the conserved F or W. Each record gives: CDR3 DNA, CDR3 protein, clone size, V gene, D gene, J gene. A D gene is named only where the DNA matches it firmly. A clone size is listed for some rows: how often the clone was seen (once, few, many), or a class if it is expanded.

DNA: TGCAGTGCTAGCCCCACCTCTAATGAGCAGTTCTTC
CDR3: CSASPTSNEQFF
size: many
V: TRBV20-1
D: NA
J: TRBJ2-1

DNA: TGTGCCAGCAGTCAAGCCACAGATACGCAGTATTTT
CDR3: CASSQATDTQYF
size: many
V: TRBV7-9
D: NA
J: TRBJ2-3

DNA: TGCAGTGCTGGCAGGCAGGGTAATGAGCAGTTCTTC
CDR3: CSAGRQGNEQFF
size: NA
V: TRBV20-1
D: NA
J: TRBJ2-1

DNA: TGTGCCTGGACTACTCGGGGACAGTTCAATCAGCCCCAGCATTTT
CDR3: CAWTTRGQFNQPQHF
size: many
V: TRBV30
D: TRBD1
J: TRBJ1-5

DNA: TGCAGGGCAAGGGACAGGGGGCTCTCCTACGAGCAGTACTTC
CDR3: CRARDRGLSYEQYF
size: many
V: TRBV20-1
D: TRBD1
J: TRBJ2-7

DNA: TGCAGCGTTGTCCGGGGCGCCCAGGGAGATACGCAGTATTTT
CDR3: CSVVRGAQGDTQYF
size: few
V: TRBV29-1
D: NA
J: TRBJ2-3

DNA: TGTGCCAGCAGTTCTACAGGGTTTTTCGACAATGAGCAGTTCTTC
CDR3: CASSSTGFFDNEQFF
size: many
V: TRBV28
D: NA
J: TRBJ2-1

DNA: TGTGCCAGCAGTTCCCAGCGGGGGGGTGAGCAGTTCTTC
CDR3: CASSSQRGGEQFF
size: NA
V: TRBV6-2/TRBV6-3
D: TRBD2
J: TRBJ2-1

DNA: TGCAGTGCTCGCGTCGTTAGCACAGATACGCAGTATTTT
CDR3: CSARVVSTDTQYF
size: many
V: TRBV20-1
D: NA
J: TRBJ2-3

DNA: TGTGCCAGCAGTCCACTAGCTTCCCCGGGGCAGTACTTC
CDR3: CASSPLASPGQYF
size: many
V: TRBV27
D: NA
J: TRBJ2-7

DNA: TGCGCCACTCTGGGGGGGCTGGTAGGCATTCAGTACTTC
CDR3: CATLGGLVGIQYF
size: many
V: TRBV10-2
D: NA
J: TRBJ2-4

DNA: TGCAGTGCTAGGTCGGTCGCCTACGAGCAGTACTTC
CDR3: CSARSVAYEQYF
size: many
V: TRBV20-1
D: NA
J: TRBJ2-7

DNA: TGCGCCAGCAGCTTAGCACTAGCGGGAGAGTTGCCCGGGGAGCTGTTTTTT
CDR3: CASSLALAGELPGELFF
size: many
V: TRBV5-1
D: TRBD2
J: TRBJ2-2

DNA: TGTGCCAGCGGGGGCGACAGGGGCTACAATGAGCAGTTCTTC
CDR3: CASGGDRGYNEQFF
size: many
V: TRBV6-5
D: TRBD1
J: TRBJ2-1

DNA: TGTGCCAGCATATCTCTCAGGCGGAACTCCTACGAGCAGTACTTC
CDR3: CASISLRRNSYEQYF
size: many
V: TRBV6-5
D: NA
J: TRBJ2-7

DNA: TGTGCCAGCAGTTTAACCTCTAGCGGGGGGGCATCCGATACGCAGTATTTT
CDR3: CASSLTSSGGASDTQYF
size: many
V: TRBV28
D: TRBD2
J: TRBJ2-3

DNA: TGTGCCAGCAGCTCAAGCGGGGGGAGTTACGAGCAGTACTTC
CDR3: CASSSSGGSYEQYF
size: many
V: TRBV5-6
D: TRBD2
J: TRBJ2-7

DNA: TGCGCCAGCAGCCAAGTCCTGACTTATCAAGAGACCCAGTACTTC
CDR3: CASSQVLTYQETQYF
size: many
V: TRBV4-1
D: NA
J: TRBJ2-5

DNA: TGTGCCAGCAGTTTTGGTCAGGCGGGCAATCAGCCCCAGCATTTT
CDR3: CASSFGQAGNQPQHF
size: many
V: TRBV28
D: NA
J: TRBJ1-5

DNA: TGCAGTGCTAAAGACTCAACCTCGGATACCCTGGAGCAGTACTTC
CDR3: CSAKDSTSDTLEQYF
size: many
V: TRBV20-1
D: NA
J: TRBJ2-7

DNA: TGCAGTTATAGGGGCCGGTTATACAATGAGCAGTTCTTC
CDR3: CSYRGRLYNEQFF
size: many
V: TRBV20-1
D: NA
J: TRBJ2-1

DNA: TGCGCCAGCAGCTTTACTAGCTCGGGGGGTGAGCAGTTCTTC
CDR3: CASSFTSSGGEQFF
size: many
V: TRBV5-1
D: TRBD2
J: TRBJ2-1

DNA: TGCAGTGGGACGGGACTAGCGGGAGCCCAGCCCTACGAGCAGTACTTC
CDR3: CSGTGLAGAQPYEQYF
size: many
V: TRBV20-1
D: TRBD2
J: TRBJ2-7

DNA: TGTGCCAGCAGTCGTCACATTGCAACTAATGAAAAACTGTTTTTT
CDR3: CASSRHIATNEKLFF
size: many
V: TRBV6-5
D: NA
J: TRBJ1-4

DNA: TGTGCCAGCAGCGAGAAAGGGTGTCGCAATCAGCCCCAGCATTTT
CDR3: CASSEKGCRNQPQHF
size: NA
V: TRBV9
D: NA
J: TRBJ1-5

DNA: TGCAGTGCGAGGACAGGGGGCGCTTATAATTCACCCCTCCACTTT
CDR3: CSARTGGAYNSPLHF
size: many
V: TRBV20-1
D: TRBD1
J: TRBJ1-6

DNA: TGCAGCGCAGCGCTAGCGCGTGAGCAGTACTTC
CDR3: CSAALAREQYF
size: many
V: TRBV29-1
D: NA
J: TRBJ2-7

DNA: TGTGCCAGCAGCATGGCGGGGGCGAGCACAGATACGCAGTATTTT
CDR3: CASSMAGASTDTQYF
size: many
V: TRBV2
D: NA
J: TRBJ2-3

DNA: TGTGCCAGCAGTTACCTTCGCGGCGGCAATTCACCCCTCCACTTT
CDR3: CASSYLRGGNSPLHF
size: many
V: TRBV6-5
D: NA
J: TRBJ1-6

DNA: TGTGCCAGCTCACCACAAGGGGGAGGCGGCAATCAGCCCCAGCATTTT
CDR3: CASSPQGGGGNQPQHF
size: many
V: TRBV18
D: NA
J: TRBJ1-5

DNA: TGTGCCAGCAGCGTAACAGGGCCCCAGCATTTT
CDR3: CASSVTGPQHF
size: NA
V: TRBV7-2
D: NA
J: TRBJ1-5

DNA: TGTGCCAGCAGCTTAGCGCGGGAGGGCCATGAGCAGTTCTTC
CDR3: CASSLAREGHEQFF
size: many
V: TRBV7-7
D: TRBD2
J: TRBJ2-1

DNA: TGTGCCAGCTCCCTTACAGAAGGAGGGTACACTGAAGCTTTCTTT
CDR3: CASSLTEGGYTEAFF
size: few
V: TRBV6-2/TRBV6-3
D: NA
J: TRBJ1-1

DNA: TGTGCCAGCAGCTTTCCCAGATCCTCTGGGGCCAACGTCCTGACTTTC
CDR3: CASSFPRSSGANVLTF
size: many
V: TRBV7-6
D: NA
J: TRBJ2-6

DNA: TGTGCCAGCAGCTTGGAGTTAGGGGGGAAGACCGGGGAGCTGTTTTTT
CDR3: CASSLELGGKTGELFF
size: many
V: TRBV5-5
D: NA
J: TRBJ2-2

DNA: TGTGCCAGCAGTGAATCTCAGACAGGGCGGAGCGATGGCTACACCTTC
CDR3: CASSESQTGRSDGYTF
size: many
V: TRBV25-1
D: TRBD1
J: TRBJ1-2

DNA: TGCAGCGTTGCTAACGGGGCAGCCTACGAGCAGTACTTC
CDR3: CSVANGAAYEQYF
size: many
V: TRBV29-1
D: NA
J: TRBJ2-7

DNA: TGTGCCAGCAGCCTCGTTGACAGGGTTATGGCTGAAGCTTTCTTT
CDR3: CASSLVDRVMAEAFF
size: many
V: TRBV7-2
D: TRBD1
J: TRBJ1-1

DNA: TGTGCCAGCAGCTCTGCAGCCTCCTACGAGCAGTACTTC
CDR3: CASSSAASYEQYF
size: many
V: TRBV7-3
D: NA
J: TRBJ2-7

DNA: TGCAGTGCTAGAGATCCCCGGACGGACACCGGGGAGCTGTTTTTT
CDR3: CSARDPRTDTGELFF
size: few
V: TRBV20-1
D: NA
J: TRBJ2-2

DNA: TGCAGTGCCAGCTCCCCCGGGTCTCGCACAGATACGCAGTATTTT
CDR3: CSASSPGSRTDTQYF
size: many
V: TRBV20-1
D: NA
J: TRBJ2-3